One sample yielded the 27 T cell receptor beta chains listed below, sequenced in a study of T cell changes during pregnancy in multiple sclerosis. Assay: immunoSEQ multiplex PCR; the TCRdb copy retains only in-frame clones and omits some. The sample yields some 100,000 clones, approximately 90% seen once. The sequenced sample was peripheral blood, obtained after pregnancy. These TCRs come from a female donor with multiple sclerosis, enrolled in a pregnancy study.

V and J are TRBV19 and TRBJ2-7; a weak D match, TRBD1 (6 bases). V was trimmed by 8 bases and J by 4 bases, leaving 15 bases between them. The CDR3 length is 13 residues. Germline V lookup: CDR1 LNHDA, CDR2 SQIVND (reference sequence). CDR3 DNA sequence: TGTGCCAGTTACCGACAGGTCAATTACGAGCAGTACTTC. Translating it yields CASYRQVNYEQYF.

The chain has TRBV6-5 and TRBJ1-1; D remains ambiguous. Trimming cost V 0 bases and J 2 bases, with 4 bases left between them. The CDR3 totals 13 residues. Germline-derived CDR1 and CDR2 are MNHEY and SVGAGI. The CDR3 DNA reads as TGTGCCAGCAGTTACTCCAGAAACACTGAAGCTTTCTTT. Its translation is CASSYSRNTEAFF.

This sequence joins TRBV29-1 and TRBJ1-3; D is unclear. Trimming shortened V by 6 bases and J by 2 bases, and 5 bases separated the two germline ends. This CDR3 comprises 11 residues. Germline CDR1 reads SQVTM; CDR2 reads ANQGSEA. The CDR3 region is CSVGTGNTIYF. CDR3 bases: TGCAGCGTCGGGACTGGAAACACCATATATTTT. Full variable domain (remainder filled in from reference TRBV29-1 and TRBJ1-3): SAVISQKPSRDICQRGTSLTIQCQVDSQVTMMFWYRQQPGQSLTLIATANQGSEATYESGFVIDKFPISRPNLTFSTLTVSNMSPEDSSIYLCSVGTGNTIYFGEGSWLTVV.

The CDR3 region is CASSLEGQGLQPQHF. CDR3 sequence (DNA): TGTGCCAGCAGTTTAGAAGGGCAGGGGTTGCAGCCCCAGCATTTT. The V call is TRBV28, the J call TRBJ1-5; a weak D match, TRBD1 (6 bases). CDR3 length: 15 amino acids. Germline assignment: CDR1 MDHEN and CDR2 SYDVKM. Trimming cost V 2 bases and J 7 bases, with 15 bases left between them.

The CDR3 DNA reads as TGCGCCAGCAGTCCCGGACAGGGGAGCAATCAGCCCCAGCATTTT. It codes for CASSPGQGSNQPQHF. This chain links TRBV4-1 with TRBJ1-5; 9 nucleotides align to TRBD1. The CDR3 is 15 residues long. Trimming removed 6 bases from V and 1 base from J; junction bases left unmatched: 4. Germline V lookup: CDR1 MGHRA, CDR2 YSYEKL.

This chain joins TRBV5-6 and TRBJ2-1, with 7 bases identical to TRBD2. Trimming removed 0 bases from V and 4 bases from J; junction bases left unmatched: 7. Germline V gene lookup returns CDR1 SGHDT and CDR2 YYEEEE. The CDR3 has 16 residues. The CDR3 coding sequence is TGTGCCAGCAGCTTGGAACTAGCGAACGTATACAATGAGCAGTTCTTC. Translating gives CASSLELANVYNEQFF.

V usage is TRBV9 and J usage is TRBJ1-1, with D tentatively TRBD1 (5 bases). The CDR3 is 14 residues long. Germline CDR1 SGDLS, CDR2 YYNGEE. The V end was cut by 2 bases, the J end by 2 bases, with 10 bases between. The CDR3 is CASSVSGLNTEAFF. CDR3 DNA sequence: TGTGCCAGCAGCGTTTCAGGGCTAAACACTGAAGCTTTCTTT.

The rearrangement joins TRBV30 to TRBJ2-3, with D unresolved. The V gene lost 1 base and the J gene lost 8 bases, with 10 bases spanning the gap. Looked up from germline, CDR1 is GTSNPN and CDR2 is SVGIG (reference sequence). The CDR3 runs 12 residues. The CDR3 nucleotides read TGTGCCTGGAGTGCAATTCACGGTACGCAGTATTTT. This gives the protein CAWSAIHGTQYF.

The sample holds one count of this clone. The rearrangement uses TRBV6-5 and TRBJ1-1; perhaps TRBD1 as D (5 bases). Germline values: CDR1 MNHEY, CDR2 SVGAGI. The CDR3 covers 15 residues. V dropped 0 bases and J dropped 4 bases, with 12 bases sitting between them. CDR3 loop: CASSYSSGSGTEAFF. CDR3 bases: TGTGCCAGCAGTTACTCGTCAGGGTCGGGCACTGAAGCTTTCTTT.

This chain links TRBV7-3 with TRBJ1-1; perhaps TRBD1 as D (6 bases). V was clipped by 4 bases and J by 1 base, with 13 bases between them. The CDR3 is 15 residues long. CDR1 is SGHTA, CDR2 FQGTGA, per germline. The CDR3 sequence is CASSSTGAKNTEAFF. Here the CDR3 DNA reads TGTGCCAGCAGCTCGACAGGAGCCAAGAACACTGAAGCTTTCTTT.

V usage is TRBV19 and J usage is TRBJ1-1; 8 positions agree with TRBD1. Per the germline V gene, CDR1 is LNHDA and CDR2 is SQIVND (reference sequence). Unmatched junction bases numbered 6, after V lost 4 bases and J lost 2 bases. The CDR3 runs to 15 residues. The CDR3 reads CASSKMTGVNTEAFF. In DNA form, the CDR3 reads TGTGCCAGTAGTAAGATGACAGGGGTTAACACTGAAGCTTTCTTT.

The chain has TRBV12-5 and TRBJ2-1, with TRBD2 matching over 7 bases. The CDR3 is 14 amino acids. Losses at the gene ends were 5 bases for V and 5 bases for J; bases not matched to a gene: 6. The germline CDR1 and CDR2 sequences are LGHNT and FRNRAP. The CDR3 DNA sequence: TGTGCTAGTGGTCGTGGCGGGAGAGACAATGAGCAGTTCTTC. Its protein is CASGRGGRDNEQFF.

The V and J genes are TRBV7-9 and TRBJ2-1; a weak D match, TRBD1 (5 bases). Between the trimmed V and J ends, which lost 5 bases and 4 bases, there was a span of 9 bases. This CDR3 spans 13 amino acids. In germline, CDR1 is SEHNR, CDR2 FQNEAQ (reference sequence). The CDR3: CASSLTVYNEQFF. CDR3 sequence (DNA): TGTGCCAGCAGCCTGACAGTTTACAATGAGCAGTTCTTC.

This chain's CDR3 is CSAAQTDFEAFF. In nucleotides, the CDR3 is TGCAGCGCAGCCCAGACGGACTTTGAAGCTTTCTTT. This chain uses TRBV29-1 with TRBJ1-1, with no clear D. The CDR3 is 12 amino acids. Trimming stripped 7 bases from V and 7 bases from J, with 16 bases between. The germline gives CDR1 SQVTM, CDR2 ANQGSEA.

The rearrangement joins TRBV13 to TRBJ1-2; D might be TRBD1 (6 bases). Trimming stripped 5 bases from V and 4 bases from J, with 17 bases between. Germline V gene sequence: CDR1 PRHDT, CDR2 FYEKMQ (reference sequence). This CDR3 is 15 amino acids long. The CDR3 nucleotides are TGTGCCAGCAGCCCCCCTGGGGGGGCGATCTATGGCTACACCTTC. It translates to CASSPPGGAIYGYTF.

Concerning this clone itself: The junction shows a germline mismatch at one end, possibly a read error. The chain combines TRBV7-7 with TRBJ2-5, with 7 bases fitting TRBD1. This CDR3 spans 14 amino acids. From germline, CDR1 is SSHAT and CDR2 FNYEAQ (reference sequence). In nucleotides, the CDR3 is TGTGCTAGCAGCTCCGACAGGGTTGGGGAGACCCAGTACTTC. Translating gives CASSSDRVGETQYF.

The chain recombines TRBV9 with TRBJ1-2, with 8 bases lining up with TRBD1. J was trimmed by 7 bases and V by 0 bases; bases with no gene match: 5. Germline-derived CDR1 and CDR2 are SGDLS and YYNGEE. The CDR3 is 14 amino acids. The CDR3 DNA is TGTGCCAGCAGCGTAGTAGCAGGGGGCTTTGGCTACACCTTC. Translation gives CASSVVAGGFGYTF.

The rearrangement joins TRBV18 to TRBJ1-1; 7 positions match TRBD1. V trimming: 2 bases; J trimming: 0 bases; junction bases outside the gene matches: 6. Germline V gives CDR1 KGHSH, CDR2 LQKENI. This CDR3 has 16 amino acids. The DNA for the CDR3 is TGTGCCAGCTCACCAACAGGGGATCTTATGAACACTGAAGCTTTCTTT. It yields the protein CASSPTGDLMNTEAFF.

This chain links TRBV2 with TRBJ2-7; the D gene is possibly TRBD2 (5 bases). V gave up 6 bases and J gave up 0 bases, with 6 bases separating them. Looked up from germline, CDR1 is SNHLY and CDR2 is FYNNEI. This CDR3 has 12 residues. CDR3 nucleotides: TGTGCCAGCAGGGGGAGCTCCTACGAGCAGTACTTC. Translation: CASRGSSYEQYF.

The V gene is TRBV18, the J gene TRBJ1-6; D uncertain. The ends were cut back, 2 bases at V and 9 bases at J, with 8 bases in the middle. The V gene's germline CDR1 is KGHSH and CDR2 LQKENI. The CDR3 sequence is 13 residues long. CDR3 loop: CASSPNLGSPLHF. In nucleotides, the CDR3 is TGTGCCAGCTCACCAAATCTCGGTTCACCCCTCCACTTT.

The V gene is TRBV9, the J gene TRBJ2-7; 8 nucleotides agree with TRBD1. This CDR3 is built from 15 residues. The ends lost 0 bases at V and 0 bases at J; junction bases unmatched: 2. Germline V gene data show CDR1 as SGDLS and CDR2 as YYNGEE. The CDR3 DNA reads TGTGCCAGCAGCGTAGGACAGGGGAACTCCTACGAGCAGTACTTC. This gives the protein CASSVGQGNSYEQYF.

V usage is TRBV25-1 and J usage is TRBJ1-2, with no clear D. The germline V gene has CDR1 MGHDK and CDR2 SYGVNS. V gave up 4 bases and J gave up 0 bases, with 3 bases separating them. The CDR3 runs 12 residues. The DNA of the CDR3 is TGTGCCAGCAGTGGTACTAACTATGGCTACACCTTC. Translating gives CASSGTNYGYTF.

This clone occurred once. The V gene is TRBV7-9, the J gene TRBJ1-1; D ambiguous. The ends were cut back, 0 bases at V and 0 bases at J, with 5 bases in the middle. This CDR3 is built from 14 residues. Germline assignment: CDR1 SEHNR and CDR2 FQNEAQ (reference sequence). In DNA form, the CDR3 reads TGTGCCAGCAGCTTAGCCAACATGAACACTGAAGCTTTCTTT. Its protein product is CASSLANMNTEAFF.

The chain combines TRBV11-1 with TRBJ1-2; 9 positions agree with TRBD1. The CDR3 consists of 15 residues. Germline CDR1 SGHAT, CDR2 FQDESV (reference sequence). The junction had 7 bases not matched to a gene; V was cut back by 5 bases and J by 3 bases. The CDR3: CASSAGTGNYYGYTF. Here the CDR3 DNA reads TGTGCCAGCAGCGCGGGGACAGGGAATTACTATGGCTACACCTTC.

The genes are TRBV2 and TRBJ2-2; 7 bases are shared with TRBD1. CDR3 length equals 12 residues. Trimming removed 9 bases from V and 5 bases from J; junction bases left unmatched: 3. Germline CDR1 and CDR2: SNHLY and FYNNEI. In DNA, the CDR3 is TGTGCCAGAGGGACAGTTACCGGGGAGCTGTTTTTT. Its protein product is CARGTVTGELFF.

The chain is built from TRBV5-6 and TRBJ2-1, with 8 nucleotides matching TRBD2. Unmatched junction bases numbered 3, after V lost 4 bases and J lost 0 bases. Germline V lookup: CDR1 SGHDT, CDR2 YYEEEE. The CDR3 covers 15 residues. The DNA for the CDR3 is TGTGCCAGCAGCCTCGGGACTAGCTCCTACAATGAGCAGTTCTTC. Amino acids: CASSLGTSSYNEQFF.

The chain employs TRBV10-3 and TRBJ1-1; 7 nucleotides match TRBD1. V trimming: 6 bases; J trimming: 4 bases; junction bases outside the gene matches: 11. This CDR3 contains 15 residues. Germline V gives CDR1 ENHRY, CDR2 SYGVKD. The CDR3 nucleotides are TGTGCCATCAGGACTGCTTCAGGGGGGTCCACTGAAGCTTTCTTT. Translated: CAIRTASGGSTEAFF.